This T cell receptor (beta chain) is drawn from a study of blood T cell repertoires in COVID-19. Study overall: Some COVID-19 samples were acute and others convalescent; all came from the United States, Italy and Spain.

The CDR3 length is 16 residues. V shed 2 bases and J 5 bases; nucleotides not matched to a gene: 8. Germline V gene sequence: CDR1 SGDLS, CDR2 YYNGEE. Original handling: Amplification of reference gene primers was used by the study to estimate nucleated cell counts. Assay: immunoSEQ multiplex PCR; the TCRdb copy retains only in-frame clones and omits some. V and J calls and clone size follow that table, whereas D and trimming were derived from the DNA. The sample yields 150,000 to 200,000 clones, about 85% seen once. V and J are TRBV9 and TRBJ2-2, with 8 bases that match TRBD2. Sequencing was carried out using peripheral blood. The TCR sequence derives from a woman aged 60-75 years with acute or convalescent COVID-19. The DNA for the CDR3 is TGTGCCAGCAGCGTCCTCCTAGCGGGTAAAACCGGGGAGCTGTTTTTT. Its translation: CASSVLLAGKTGELFF.